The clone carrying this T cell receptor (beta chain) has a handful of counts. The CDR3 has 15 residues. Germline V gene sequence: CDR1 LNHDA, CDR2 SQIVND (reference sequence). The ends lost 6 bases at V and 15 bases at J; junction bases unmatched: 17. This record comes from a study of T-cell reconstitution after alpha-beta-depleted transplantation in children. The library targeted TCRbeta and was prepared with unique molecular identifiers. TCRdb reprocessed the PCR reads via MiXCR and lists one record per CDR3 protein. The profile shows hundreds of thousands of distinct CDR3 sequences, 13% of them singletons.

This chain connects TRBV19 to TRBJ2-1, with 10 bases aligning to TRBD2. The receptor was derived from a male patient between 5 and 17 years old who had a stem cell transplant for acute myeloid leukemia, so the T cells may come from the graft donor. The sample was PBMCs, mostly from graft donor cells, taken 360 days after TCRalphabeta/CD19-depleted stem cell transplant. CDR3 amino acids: CASSHSSSGSPRRFF. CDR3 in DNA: TGTGCCAGTAGCCATAGTTCTAGCGGGAGTCCTAGACGGTTCTTC.